One and the same sample provided the 15 T cell receptor beta chains below, sequenced in a study of breast tumors, draining lymph nodes, adjacent tissues. Via MiXCR, TCRdb re-called the multiplex PCR reads, giving one row per CDR3 protein. The table lists about 110,000 distinct CDR3 sequences, 30% of them singletons. Axillary draining lymph nodes of breast cancer patients supplied the node samples. Material for sequencing was axillary lymph node tissue. The receptors were gathered from a female donor with breast cancer. Some clones in this sample may be carry-over from other donors' samples.

This clonotype was counted between two and nine times. One junction end does not reproduce the germline sequence, and a read error may be involved. V is TRBV6-5 and J is TRBJ1-5; D remains ambiguous. Germline V gives CDR1 MNHEY, CDR2 SVGAGI. The CDR3 has 13 amino acids. The chain's CDR3 is CASSHSNGEPQHF. CDR3 DNA sequence: TGTGCCAGCAGTCACTCGAATGGGGAGCCCCAGCATTTT.

This clonotype has ten or more counts. The junction does not match germline at one end; this may be a read error. The J gene is TRBJ1-2, the V gene TRBV7-9; perhaps TRBD1 as D (5 bases). Germline values: CDR1 SEHNR, CDR2 FQNEAQ (reference sequence). The CDR3 has 15 amino acids. DNA of the CDR3: TGTGCCAGCAGCTTAGGACCAACGGGACGGGATGGCTACCCCTTC. Translated, it gives CASSLGPTGRDGYPF.

On this clonotype itself: This clone may be a read error of a much larger clone one base away. The rearrangement links TRBV3-1 to TRBJ2-2, with a tentative D call TRBD2 (6 bases). This CDR3 is built from 13 residues. Germline V gene sequence: CDR1 LGHDT, CDR2 YNNKEL (reference sequence). The CDR3 DNA reads TGTCCCAGCAGCCACGGGAGAACCGGGGAGCTGTTTTTT. The encoded protein is CPSSHGRTGELFF.

In its sample, this clonotype was seen many times. The V gene is TRBV24-1, the J gene TRBJ2-2, with D perhaps given as TRBD1 or TRBD2 (7 bases each). The CDR3 is made up of 15 amino acids. Germline values: CDR1 KGHDR, CDR2 SFDVKD. V was trimmed by 9 bases and J by 0 bases, leaving 13 bases between them. CDR3 DNA sequence: TGTGCCACCGGGAGGGGGCCGGCGAACACCGGGGAGCTGTTTTTT. Translating it yields CATGRGPANTGELFF.

Many counts were recorded for this clonotype. The chain couples TRBV27 to TRBJ2-5; no reliable D call. Trimming removed 2 bases at V and 0 bases at J, with 10 bases between. CDR1 and CDR2 from the germline V gene are MNHEY and SMNVEV (reference sequence). The CDR3 consists of 15 residues. The CDR3 DNA reads as TGTGCCAGCAGTTTAGGCAGGCCGTACCAAGAGACCCAGTACTTC. Translation: CASSLGRPYQETQYF.

This clonotype was counted ten times or more. The chain joins TRBV6-5 to TRBJ1-2, with 9 nucleotides matching TRBD1. The CDR3 is 14 residues long. Per the germline V gene, CDR1 is MNHEY and CDR2 is SVGAGI. Germline trimming cut 7 bases from V and 13 bases from J; bases unmatched to any gene: 16. CDR3 amino acids: CASTPYRTGDRRTF. CDR3 DNA sequence: TGTGCCAGCACCCCATACCGGACAGGGGATCGTCGCACCTTC.

This clonotype was counted many times. This sequence joins TRBV20-1 and TRBJ2-7; a possible D gene is TRBD1 (6 bases). V shed 5 bases and J shed 2 bases, with 10 bases lying between them. CDR1 and CDR2 from the germline V gene are DFQATT and SNEGSKA (reference sequence). The CDR3 has 12 residues. CDR3 DNA: TGCAGTGCTCTCGGACAGACCTACGAGCAGTACTTC. It specifies CSALGQTYEQYF.

The rearrangement uses TRBV20-1 and TRBJ2-5; D might be TRBD1 (5 bases). The V end was cut by 5 bases, the J end by 7 bases, with 14 bases between. Germline V CDR1 and CDR2: DFQATT, SNEGSKA (reference sequence). The CDR3 covers 12 residues. Here the CDR3 reads CSAPRQQGTQYF. DNA for the CDR3: TGCAGTGCTCCTCGACAGCAGGGGACCCAGTACTTC.

The chain couples TRBV4-2 to TRBJ2-1, with D perhaps matching TRBD1 or TRBD2 (5 bases each). The germline CDR1 and CDR2 sequences are LGHNA and YNFKEQ. Trimming cost V 3 bases and J 0 bases, with 9 bases left between them. This CDR3 has 15 amino acids. CDR3 protein: CASSQGDHSYNEQFF. The CDR3 nucleotides read TGTGCCAGCAGCCAGGGGGACCACTCCTACAATGAGCAGTTCTTC.

This clonotype was seen ten or more times. The chain joins TRBV20-1 to TRBJ1-2; D is ambiguous. The V and J ends lost 1 base and 5 bases respectively, with 14 bases between them. CDR3 size: 14 residues. In germline, CDR1 is DFQATT, CDR2 SNEGSKA (reference sequence). The DNA of the CDR3 is TGCAGTGCTAGAGGTCACTTAAAACTATATGGCTACACCTTC. As protein: CSARGHLKLYGYTF.

At least ten counts were recorded for this clonotype. The genes are TRBV12-3 or TRBV12-4 and TRBJ1-4; 7 nucleotides agree with TRBD1. The CDR3 contains 15 residues. Germline trimming cut 5 bases from V and 7 bases from J; bases unmatched to any gene: 10. The CDR3 is CASSRRGGASEKLFF. The DNA for the CDR3 is TGTGCCAGCAGTCGAAGAGGGGGCGCCTCTGAAAAACTGTTTTTT.

This clonotype was counted at least ten times. This chain links TRBV18 with TRBJ1-2; D is undetermined. The CDR3 is made up of 12 amino acids. CDR1 KGHSH and CDR2 LQKENI come from the germline V gene. Between the trimmed V and J ends, which lost 1 base and 2 bases, there was a span of 2 bases. CDR3 sequence: CASSPQNYGYTF. DNA of the CDR3: TGTGCCAGCTCACCACAAAACTATGGCTACACCTTC.

This clonotype was recorded many times. V usage is TRBV11-2 and J usage is TRBJ2-1; 7 bases line up with TRBD1. Germline V gene data show CDR1 as SGHAT and CDR2 as FQNNGV. This CDR3 region has 17 residues. V lost 6 bases to trimming and J lost 1 base; unmatched junction nucleotides: 12. CDR3 amino acids: CASRQGSIVGSYNEQFF. In nucleotides, the CDR3 is TGTGCCAGCAGACAGGGGTCTATTGTGGGTTCCTACAATGAGCAGTTCTTC.

The chain recombines TRBV7-9 with TRBJ2-5, with 10 bases matching TRBD1. This CDR3 region has 15 residues. V dropped 3 bases and J dropped 4; count of bases not matched to a gene: 5. CDR1 is SEHNR and CDR2 is FQNEAQ in the germline V gene (reference sequence). The CDR3 loop reads CASSFRDRGGETQYF. DNA of the CDR3: TGTGCCAGCAGCTTCCGGGACAGGGGAGGAGAGACCCAGTACTTC.

This clonotype has just a few counts. This could be a read error, since a much larger clone is one nucleotide away. The chain uses TRBV9 and TRBJ2-5, with 7 positions matching TRBD1. CDR1 SGDLS and CDR2 YYNGEE come from the germline V gene. The CDR3 extends over 15 amino acids. Here the CDR3 DNA reads TGTGCCAGCAGCGCGACAGGGAAGGGGGTAGAGACCCCGTACTTC. Its protein is CASSATGKGVETPYF. Full variable domain (remainder filled in from reference TRBV9 and TRBJ2-5): DSGVTQTPKHLITATGQRVTLRCSPRSGDLSVYWYQQSLDQGLQFLIQYYNGEERAKGNILERFSAQQFPDLHSELNLSSLELGDSALYFCASSATGKGVETPYFGPGTRLLVL.